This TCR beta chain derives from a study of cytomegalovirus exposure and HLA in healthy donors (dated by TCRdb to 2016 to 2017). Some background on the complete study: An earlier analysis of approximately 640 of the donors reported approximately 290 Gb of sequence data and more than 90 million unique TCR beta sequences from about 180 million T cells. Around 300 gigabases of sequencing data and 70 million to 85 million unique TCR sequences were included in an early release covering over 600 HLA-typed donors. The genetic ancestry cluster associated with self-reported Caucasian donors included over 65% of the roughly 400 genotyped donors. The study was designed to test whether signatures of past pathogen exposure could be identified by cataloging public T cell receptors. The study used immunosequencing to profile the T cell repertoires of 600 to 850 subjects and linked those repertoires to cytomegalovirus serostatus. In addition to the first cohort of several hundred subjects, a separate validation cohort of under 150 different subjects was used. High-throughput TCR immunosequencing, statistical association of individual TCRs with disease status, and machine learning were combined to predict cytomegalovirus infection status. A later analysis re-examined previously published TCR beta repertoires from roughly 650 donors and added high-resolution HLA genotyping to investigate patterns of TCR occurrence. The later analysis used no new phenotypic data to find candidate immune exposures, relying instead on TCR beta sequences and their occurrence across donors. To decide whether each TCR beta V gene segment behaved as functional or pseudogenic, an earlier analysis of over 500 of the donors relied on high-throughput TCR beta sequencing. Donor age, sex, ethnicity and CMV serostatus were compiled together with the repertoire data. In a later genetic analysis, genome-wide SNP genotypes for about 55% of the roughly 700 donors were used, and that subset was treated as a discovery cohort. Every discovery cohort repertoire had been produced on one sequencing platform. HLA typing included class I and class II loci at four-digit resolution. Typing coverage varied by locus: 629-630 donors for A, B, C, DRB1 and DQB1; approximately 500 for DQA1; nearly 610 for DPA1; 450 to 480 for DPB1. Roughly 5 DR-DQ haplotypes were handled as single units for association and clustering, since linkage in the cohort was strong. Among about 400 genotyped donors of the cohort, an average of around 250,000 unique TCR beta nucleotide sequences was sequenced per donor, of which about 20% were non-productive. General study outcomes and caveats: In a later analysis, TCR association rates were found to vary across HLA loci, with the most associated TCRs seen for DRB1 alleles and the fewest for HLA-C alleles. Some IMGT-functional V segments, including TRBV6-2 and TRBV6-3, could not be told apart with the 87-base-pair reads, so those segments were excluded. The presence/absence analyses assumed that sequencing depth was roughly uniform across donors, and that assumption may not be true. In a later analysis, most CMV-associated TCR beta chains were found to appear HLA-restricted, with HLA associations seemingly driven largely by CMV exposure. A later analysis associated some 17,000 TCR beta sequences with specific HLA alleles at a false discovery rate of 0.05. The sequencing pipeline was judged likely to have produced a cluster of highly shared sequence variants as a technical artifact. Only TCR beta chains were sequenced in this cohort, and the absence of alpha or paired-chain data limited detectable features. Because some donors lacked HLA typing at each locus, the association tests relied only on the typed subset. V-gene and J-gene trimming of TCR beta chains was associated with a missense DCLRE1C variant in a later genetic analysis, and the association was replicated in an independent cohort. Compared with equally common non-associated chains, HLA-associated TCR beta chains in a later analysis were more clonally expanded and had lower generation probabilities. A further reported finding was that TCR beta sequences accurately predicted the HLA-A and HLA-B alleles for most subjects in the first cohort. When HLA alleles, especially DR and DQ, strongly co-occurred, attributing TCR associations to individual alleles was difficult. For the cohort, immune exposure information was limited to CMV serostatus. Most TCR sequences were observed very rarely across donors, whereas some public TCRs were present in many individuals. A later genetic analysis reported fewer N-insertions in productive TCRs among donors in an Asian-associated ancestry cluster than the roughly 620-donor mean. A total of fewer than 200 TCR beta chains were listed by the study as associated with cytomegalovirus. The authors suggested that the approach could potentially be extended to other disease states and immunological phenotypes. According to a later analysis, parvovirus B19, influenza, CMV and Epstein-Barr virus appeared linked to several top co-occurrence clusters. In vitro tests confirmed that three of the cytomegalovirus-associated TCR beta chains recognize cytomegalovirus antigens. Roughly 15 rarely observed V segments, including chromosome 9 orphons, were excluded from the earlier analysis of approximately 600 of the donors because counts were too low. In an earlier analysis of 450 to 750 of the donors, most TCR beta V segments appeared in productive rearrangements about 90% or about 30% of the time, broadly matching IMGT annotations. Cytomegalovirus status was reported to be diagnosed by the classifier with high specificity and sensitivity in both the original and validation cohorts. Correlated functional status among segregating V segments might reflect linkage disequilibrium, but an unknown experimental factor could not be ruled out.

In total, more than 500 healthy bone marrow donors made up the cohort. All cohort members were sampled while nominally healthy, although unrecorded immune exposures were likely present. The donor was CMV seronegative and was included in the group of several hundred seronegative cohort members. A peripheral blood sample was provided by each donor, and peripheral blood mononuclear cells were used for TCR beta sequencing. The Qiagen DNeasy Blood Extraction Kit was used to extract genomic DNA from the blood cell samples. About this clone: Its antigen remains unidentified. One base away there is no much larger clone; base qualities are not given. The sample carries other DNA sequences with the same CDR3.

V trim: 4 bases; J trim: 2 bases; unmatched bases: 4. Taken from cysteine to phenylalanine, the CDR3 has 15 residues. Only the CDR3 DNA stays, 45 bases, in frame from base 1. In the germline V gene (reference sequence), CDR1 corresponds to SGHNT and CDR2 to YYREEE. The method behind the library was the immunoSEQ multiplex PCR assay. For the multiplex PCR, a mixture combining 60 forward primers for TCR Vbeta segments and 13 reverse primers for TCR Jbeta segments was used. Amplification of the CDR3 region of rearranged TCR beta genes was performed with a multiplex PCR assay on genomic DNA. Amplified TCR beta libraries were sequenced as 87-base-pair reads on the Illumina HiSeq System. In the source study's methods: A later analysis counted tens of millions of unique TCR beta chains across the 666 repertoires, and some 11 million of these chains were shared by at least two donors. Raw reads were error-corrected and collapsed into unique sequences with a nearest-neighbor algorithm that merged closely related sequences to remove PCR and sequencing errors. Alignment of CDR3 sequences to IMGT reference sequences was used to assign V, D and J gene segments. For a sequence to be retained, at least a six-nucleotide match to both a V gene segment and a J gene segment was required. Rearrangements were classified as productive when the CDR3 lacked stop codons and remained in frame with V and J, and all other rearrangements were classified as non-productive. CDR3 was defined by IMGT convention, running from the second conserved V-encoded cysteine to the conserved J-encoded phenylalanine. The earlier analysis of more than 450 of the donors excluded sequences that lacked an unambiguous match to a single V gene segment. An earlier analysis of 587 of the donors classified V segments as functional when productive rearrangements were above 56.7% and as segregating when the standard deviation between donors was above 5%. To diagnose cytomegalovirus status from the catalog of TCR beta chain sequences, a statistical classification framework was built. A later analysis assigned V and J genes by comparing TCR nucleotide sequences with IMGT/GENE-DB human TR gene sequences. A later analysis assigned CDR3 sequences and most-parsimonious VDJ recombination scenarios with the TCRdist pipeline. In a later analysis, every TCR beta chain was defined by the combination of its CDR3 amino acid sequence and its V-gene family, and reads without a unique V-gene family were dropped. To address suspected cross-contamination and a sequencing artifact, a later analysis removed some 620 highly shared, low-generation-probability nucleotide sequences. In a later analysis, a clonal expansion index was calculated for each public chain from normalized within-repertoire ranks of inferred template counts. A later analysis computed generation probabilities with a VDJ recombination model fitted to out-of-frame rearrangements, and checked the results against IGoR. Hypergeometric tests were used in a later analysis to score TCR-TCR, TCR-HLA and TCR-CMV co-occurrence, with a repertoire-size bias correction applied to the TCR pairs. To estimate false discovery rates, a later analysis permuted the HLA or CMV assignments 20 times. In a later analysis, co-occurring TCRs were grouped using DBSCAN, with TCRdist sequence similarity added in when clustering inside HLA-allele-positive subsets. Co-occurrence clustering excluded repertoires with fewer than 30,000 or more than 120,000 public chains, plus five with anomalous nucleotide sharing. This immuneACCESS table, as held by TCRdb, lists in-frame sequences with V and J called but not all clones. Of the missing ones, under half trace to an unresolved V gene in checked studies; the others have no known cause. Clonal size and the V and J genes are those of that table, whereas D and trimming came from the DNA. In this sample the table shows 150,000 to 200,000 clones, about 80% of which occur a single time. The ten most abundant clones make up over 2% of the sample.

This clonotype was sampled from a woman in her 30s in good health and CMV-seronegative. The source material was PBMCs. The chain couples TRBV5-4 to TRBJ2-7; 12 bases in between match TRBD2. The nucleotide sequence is TGTGCCAGCAGCGCCGGACTAGCGGGGACCTACGAGCAGTACTTC. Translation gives CASSAGLAGTYEQYF.